These T cell receptor beta chains were read from a single sample in a study of T cells after yellow fever vaccination. MiXCR was run by TCRdb on the 5' RACE reads, yielding one entry per CDR3 protein. The profile shows roughly 27,000 distinct CDR3 sequences, about 5% of them singletons. Source: CD8+ T cells sorted from PBMCs, taken 10 days after the yellow fever booster vaccination. The receptors were gathered from a man aged 30 to 39 who received the YFV17D yellow fever vaccine. CDR3s include the opening cysteine and the closing phenylalanine or tryptophan. A D gene is named only where the DNA matches it firmly. The size entry is marked missing in some rows and otherwise reads once, few, many or a size class.

D gene	J gene	V gene	clone size	CDR3 DNA	CDR3 protein
TRBD2	TRBJ2-7	TRBV28	many	TGTGCCAGCAGTTTATCGGGGCTAGCGGGAGTCTACGAGCAGTACTTC	CASSLSGLAGVYEQYF
.	TRBJ2-2	TRBV7-9	many	TGTGCCAGCAGCCGAAACGAGTGGTTCGGGGAGCTGTTTTTT	CASSRNEWFGELFF
.	TRBJ2-7	TRBV5-1	many	TGCGCCAGCAGTATTCATGGCGGGTCCTACGAGCAGTACTTC	CASSIHGGSYEQYF
TRBD2	TRBJ2-1	TRBV30	many	TGTGCCTGGAGCCCCGGGACTAGCTACGATGAGCAGTTCTTC	CAWSPGTSYDEQFF
.	TRBJ2-1	TRBV24-1	.	TGTGCCACCAGCCCCTACGGCTCGTCCTACAATGAGCAGTTCTTC	CATSPYGSSYNEQFF
.	TRBJ2-7	TRBV6-1	many	TGTGCCAGCAGTGCAGGGTCCTCCTACGAGCAGTACTTC	CASSAGSSYEQYF
TRBD2	TRBJ2-7	TRBV4-3	.	TGCGCCAGCAGCCTTGTTCCGGGACTAGCACAGTACGAGCAGTACTTC	CASSLVPGLAQYEQYF
TRBD1	TRBJ2-7	TRBV7-6	many	TGTGCCAGCACCCCGGGACAGGGTCTTGATCAGTACTTC	CASTPGQGLDQYF
.	TRBJ2-1	TRBV7-8	many	TGTGCCAGCAGCTTAGTTACGGGAGCCGGCTACAATGAGCAGTTCTTC	CASSLVTGAGYNEQFF
.	TRBJ2-1	TRBV5-1	many	TGCGCCAGCAGCTTGGTGTATAGGGAATTATTGGATGAGCAGTTCTTC	CASSLVYRELLDEQFF
.	TRBJ2-5	TRBV20-1	medium-sized	TGCAGTGCCACCACACCCATCGGGAGTTTGCAAGAGACCCAGTACTTC	CSATTPIGSLQETQYF
TRBD1	TRBJ2-3	TRBV29-1	once	TGCAGCGTTGAAGATGGACAGGGGCAGTATTTT	CSVEDGQGQYF
.	TRBJ1-3	TRBV29-1	many	TGCAGCGTTGTGGGGGAGTCAAGGGGCGATGGAAACACCATATATTTT	CSVVGESRGDGNTIYF
TRBD2	TRBJ2-1	TRBV4-3	many	TGCGCCAGCAGCCACGAAGATGGGGAGGGACTAGTGGGCAATGAGCAGTTCTTC	CASSHEDGEGLVGNEQFF
.	TRBJ2-7	TRBV10-3	many	TGTGCCACCAGGGACACAGGGTTCGACGAGCAGTACTTC	CATRDTGFDEQYF
.	TRBJ2-1	TRBV18	many	TGTGCCAGCTCCGACTATTCCTCCTACAATGAGCAGTTCTTC	CASSDYSSYNEQFF
.	TRBJ1-1	TRBV6-2/TRBV6-3	many	TGTGCCAGCAGAGCTCTTTTGAACACTGAAGCTTTCTTT	CASRALLNTEAFF
TRBD2	TRBJ2-7	TRBV7-9	many	TGTGCCAGCAGCTCAATTACTAGCGGGTACTACGAGCAGTACTTC	CASSSITSGYYEQYF
.	TRBJ2-7	TRBV7-8	many	TGTGCCAGCAGCGGAGAGTACGAGCAGTACTTC	CASSGEYEQYF
TRBD2	TRBJ2-7	TRBV20-1	many	TGCAGTGCTAGAGATGCCGGGAGGGAGGTAAAGGTGTTC	CSARDAGREVKVF
TRBD2	TRBJ2-3	TRBV11-2	many	TGTGCCAGCAGCTTAGATCCGGGAGGGATCACAGATACGCAGTATTTT	CASSLDPGGITDTQYF
.	TRBJ2-7	TRBV10-3	many	TGTGCCATCAGTGAGTCGAGGGAAGAGCAGTACTTC	CAISESREEQYF
TRBD2	TRBJ2-7	TRBV9	.	TGTGCCAGCAGCCCCGGACTAGCGGGAAACGAGCAGTACTTC	CASSPGLAGNEQYF
TRBD2	TRBJ2-1	TRBV5-1	many	TGCGCCAGCAGCTTGGGGTTTAGCGGGAGTCTGGATGAGCAGTTCTTC	CASSLGFSGSLDEQFF
.	TRBJ2-1	TRBV27	many	TGTGCCAGCAGTTTAGGCCAACTCTATGAGCAGTTCTTC	CASSLGQLYEQFF
.	TRBJ2-7	TRBV4-3	many	TGCGCCAGCAGCCAAGGACAGGGACTGGCCTACGAGCAGTACTTC	CASSQGQGLAYEQYF
.	TRBJ1-1	TRBV20-1	few	TGCAGTGCCGGAGACAGTATGAACACTGAAGCTTTCTTT	CSAGDSMNTEAFF
.	TRBJ2-2	TRBV19	many	TGTGCCAGTAGTCCCCGGGGGCAGAGGATGTCGAACACCGGGGAGCTGTTTTTT	CASSPRGQRMSNTGELFF
TRBD2	TRBJ2-2	TRBV7-6	many	TGTGCCAGCAGAACCGGGACTAGCGGGCTGAACACCGGGGAGCTGTTTTTT	CASRTGTSGLNTGELFF
.	TRBJ2-1	TRBV6-2/TRBV6-3	many	TGTGCCAGTTCCCCGGACGCCACCTACAATGAGCAGTTCTTC	CASSPDATYNEQFF
TRBD1	TRBJ2-7	TRBV9	many	TGTGCCAGCAGCAGTGGTTCCGGGACAGGGCCCGGGACACAGTACTTC	CASSSGSGTGPGTQYF
.	TRBJ2-7	TRBV4-3	many	TGCGCCAGCAGCCAATCGGGGTTCGAGCAGTACTTC	CASSQSGFEQYF
.	TRBJ2-7	TRBV5-4	.	TGTGCCAGCAGCTACCTCCCTAGTTCTAGGGAGCAGTACTTC	CASSYLPSSREQYF
.	TRBJ2-2	TRBV9	many	TGTGCCAGCAGTTCCCTGGGCGGGGAGCTGTTTTTT	CASSSLGGELFF
TRBD2	TRBJ2-2	TRBV7-6	many	TGTGCCAGCAGCTTTATGGGACTAGCACGTCCCGGGGAGCTGTTTTTT	CASSFMGLARPGELFF
.	TRBJ2-2	TRBV27	many	TGTGCCAGCAGCTATAGCGGCAACACCGGGGAGCTGTTTTTT	CASSYSGNTGELFF
TRBD2	TRBJ2-1	TRBV5-6	many	TGTGCCAGCAGCTTGTCAGGACTAGCGAACAATGAGCAGTTCTTC	CASSLSGLANNEQFF
.	TRBJ2-5	TRBV6-5	many	TGTGCCAGCAGTTACTCGACCGGGCCAGGAGAGACCCAGTACTTC	CASSYSTGPGETQYF
TRBD1	TRBJ2-7	TRBV7-9	many	TGTGCCACCGACGGGACAGGGGGGACCTACGAGCAGTACTTC	CATDGTGGTYEQYF
.	TRBJ2-1	TRBV18	many	TGTGCCAGCTCACCGGAGAGCAATGAGCAGTTCTTC	CASSPESNEQFF
TRBD2	TRBJ2-5	TRBV27	many	TGTGCCAGCAGTCTCCGACTAGCTCTAGGGAAGACCCAGTACTTC	CASSLRLALGKTQYF
.	TRBJ2-1	TRBV20-1	many	TGCAGTGCCTCAAGTAGTGACAGGACTAAGGATGAGCAGTTCTTC	CSASSSDRTKDEQFF
.	TRBJ2-1	TRBV23-1	.	TGCGCCAGCAGTCAAGAAGATTACAATGAGCAGTTCTTC	CASSQEDYNEQFF
TRBD1	TRBJ2-3	TRBV11-2	many	TGTGCCAGCAGCTTCTTCCGGCAGGGGGCAAGAGATACGCAGTATTTT	CASSFFRQGARDTQYF
.	TRBJ2-1	TRBV5-1	many	TGCGCCAGCAGGGTCACGAATGAGCAGTTCTTC	CASRVTNEQFF
TRBD2	TRBJ2-3	TRBV7-2	many	TGTGCCAGCAGCTTACTATTCACTAGCGGGACTACAGATACGCAGTATTTT	CASSLLFTSGTTDTQYF
.	TRBJ2-7	TRBV28	many	TGTGCCAGCAGTACTACCCGGGAAACCCCCTACGAGCAGTACTTC	CASSTTRETPYEQYF
.	TRBJ1-5	TRBV6-5	many	TGTGCCAGCAGTTACTCGGGTTTTGAAGGTCAGCCCCAGCATTTT	CASSYSGFEGQPQHF
TRBD2	TRBJ2-7	TRBV20-1	many	TGCAGTGCGCCCGGACTAGCGGGAGGGCTCGAGCAGTACTTC	CSAPGLAGGLEQYF
.	TRBJ2-7	TRBV7-9	many	TGTGCCAGCAGCCCCTCCTACGAGCAGTACTTC	CASSPSYEQYF
TRBD2	TRBJ2-7	TRBV11-2	many	TGTGCCAGCAGCTCCCCGGGACTATGGATCGAGCAGTACTTC	CASSSPGLWIEQYF
.	TRBJ2-7	TRBV11-2	many	TGTGCCAGCAGCTTAGACCCGGGTACCTACGAGCAGTACTTC	CASSLDPGTYEQYF
.	TRBJ2-2	TRBV7-2	many	TGTGCCAGCAGTCACATAAGCGGCACCGGGGAGCTGTTTTTT	CASSHISGTGELFF
.	TRBJ2-3	TRBV20-1	few	TGCTGTGCTAGCAAAATAAGGGACCCACCCACAGATACGCAGTATTTT	CCASKIRDPPTDTQYF
.	TRBJ1-5	TRBV6-5	many	TGTGCCAGCAGTACAGGGCCGGCTGGTAATCAGCCCCAGCATTTT	CASSTGPAGNQPQHF